The following is a T cell receptor beta chain sequence with its context. The data originate from a study of blood T cell repertoires in COVID-19. Trimming cost V 4 bases and J 5 bases; bases outside gene matches: 4. Per germline, CDR1 SGHRS and CDR2 YFSETQ. The CDR3 is made up of 14 amino acids. Clones were sequenced by immunoSEQ multiplex PCR, and TCRdb holds only the in-frame ones, with some missing. The table has 380,000 or so clones, 80% to 90% seen once. What was sequenced was peripheral blood. The clonotype was recovered from a man aged 40-49 years with acute or convalescent COVID-19. The rearrangement uses TRBV5-1 and TRBJ1-1, with 11 bases fitting TRBD1. The CDR3 region is CASSPRDRGTEAFF. In DNA, the CDR3 is TGCGCCAGCAGCCCCCGGGACAGGGGGACTGAAGCTTTCTTT.